This entry concerns a single TCR beta chain. These data originate in a study of cytomegalovirus exposure and HLA in healthy donors. The primer mix had 60 Vbeta and 13 Jbeta primers. Some clones are missing from TCRdb's copy, which holds only in-frame ones; the method was immunoSEQ multiplex PCR. In the table there are approximately 220,000 clones, approximately 80% of which are singletons. In germline, CDR1 is MGHDK, CDR2 SYGVNS. The CDR3 contains 13 residues. V shed 6 bases and J 4 bases; nucleotides not matched to a gene: 3. The chain has TRBV25-1 and TRBJ1-2, with 9 nucleotides matching TRBD1. The source material was PBMCs. The clonotype originates from a man aged 40-55 years in good health and CMV-seronegative. CDR3 DNA: TGTGCCAGCAGAAAGACAGGGGGCTATGGCTACACCTTC. Amino acid sequence: CASRKTGGYGYTF.